The 21 T cell receptor beta chains listed next were all sequenced from one sample in a study of T cell changes during pregnancy in multiple sclerosis (dated by TCRdb to between 2018 and 2021). Libraries were prepared through the immunoSEQ multiplex PCR assay. In its TCRdb copy, this immuneACCESS table keeps in-frame sequences only and misses some clones. Where compared with another copy, unresolved V genes explain less than half of these, and the others have no known cause. Within this sample are 30,000 to 45,000 clones, with about 92% of them counted one time only. 0.95% to 1.5% of the sample is taken by the ten largest. The sequenced sample was peripheral blood, obtained before pregnancy. The receptors here all came from a female donor with multiple sclerosis, enrolled in a pregnancy study.

The count of this clone is one. The rearrangement links TRBV4-2 to TRBJ2-5, with 9 nucleotides matching TRBD1. The germline gives CDR1 LGHNA, CDR2 YNFKEQ. This CDR3 spans 14 amino acids. The V and J ends lost 1 base and 4 bases, in that order; junction bases with no gene match: 1. For the CDR3, the DNA is TGTGCCAGCAGCCAAGGACAGGGGGGAGAGACCCAGTACTTC. It translates to CASSQGQGGETQYF.

This rearrangement joins TRBV18 to TRBJ1-1, with 10 positions matching TRBD1. The CDR3 extends over 14 amino acids. CDR1 and CDR2 from the germline V gene are KGHSH and LQKENI. With V trimmed by 2 bases and J by 7 bases, 4 bases remained unmatched. The CDR3 DNA reads as TGTGCCAGCTCACCAGGACAGGGGGTCTTTGAAGCTTTCTTT. It codes for CASSPGQGVFEAFF. The entire variable domain, with the rest obtained from reference TRBV18 and TRBJ1-1, is as follows: NAGVMQNPRHLVRRRGQEARLRCSPMKGHSHVYWYRQLPEEGLKFMVYLQKENIIDESGMPKERFSAEFPKEGPSILRIQQVVRGDSAAYFCASSPGQGVFEAFFGQGTRLTVV.

The chain links TRBV30 to TRBJ1-3; D may be TRBD1 (5 bases). CDR1 and CDR2 from the germline V gene are GTSNPN and SVGIG (reference sequence). Trimming shortened V by 1 base and J by 2 bases, and 9 bases separated the two germline ends. CDR3 size: 14 residues. The CDR3 DNA follows: TGTGCCTGGAGTGCCAGGACACCTGGAAACACCATATATTTT. Amino acid sequence: CAWSARTPGNTIYF. The full variable domain, with the rest looked up from reference TRBV30 and TRBJ1-3, is SQTIHQWPATLVQPVGSPLSLECTVEGTSNPNLYWYRQAAGRGLQLLFYSVGIGQISSEVPQNLSASRPQDRQFILSSKKLLLSDSGFYLCAWSARTPGNTIYFGEGSWLTVV.

The chain carries TRBV6-6 and TRBJ2-5; TRBD1 matches at 7 bases. The J call may not be correct, given that the DNA end is closer to TRBJ2-7. CDR1 is MNHNY and CDR2 is SVGAGI in the germline V gene (reference sequence). This CDR3 is built from 14 residues. The CDR3 nucleotides are TGTGCCAGCAGTAGACAGGGAGCCCCCTACGAGCAGTACTTC. The encoded protein is CASSRQGAPYEQYF.

The rearrangement joins TRBV18 to TRBJ2-2; the D is unclear. This CDR3 spans 15 amino acids. The germline CDR1 and CDR2 sequences are KGHSH and LQKENI. Between the trimmed V and J ends, which lost 1 base and 6 bases, there was a span of 12 bases. DNA for the CDR3: TGTGCCAGCTCACCACTCGACCCCAGCGCCGGGGAGCTGTTTTTT. It codes for CASSPLDPSAGELFF. The whole variable domain, remainder taken from reference TRBV18 and TRBJ2-2, is NAGVMQNPRHLVRRRGQEARLRCSPMKGHSHVYWYRQLPEEGLKFMVYLQKENIIDESGMPKERFSAEFPKEGPSILRIQQVVRGDSAAYFCASSPLDPSAGELFFGEGSRLTVL.

CDR3 coding DNA: TGTGCCAGCAGTTACTGGGGGGGTGCGGGATACGAGCAGTACTTC. Protein product: CASSYWGGAGYEQYF. The chain is built from TRBV6-5 and TRBJ2-7, with 7 positions matching TRBD2. V was pared by 1 base and J by 4 bases, with 7 bases of the junction left unmatched. This CDR3 contains 15 residues. The V gene's germline CDR1 is MNHEY and CDR2 SVGAGI.

This clone occurred a few times. This rearrangement joins TRBV7-3 to TRBJ2-5, with 10 bases matching TRBD2. V lost 6 bases and J lost 5; bases outside the gene matches: 6. CDR1 is SGHTA, CDR2 FQGTGA, per germline. The CDR3 is 14 amino acids. The CDR3 region has the DNA TGTGCCAGCAGTTTAGCGGGAGGAGCGGAGACCCAGTACTTC. Its translation is CASSLAGGAETQYF.

This clone was counted between two and nine times. V and J are TRBV11-2 and TRBJ1-2; D is perhaps TRBD1 (6 bases). This CDR3 has 14 amino acids. The ends were cut back, 3 bases at V and 3 bases at J, with 11 bases in the middle. The germline V gene has CDR1 SGHAT and CDR2 FQNNGV. The DNA for the CDR3 is TGTGCCAGCAGCTTTAGTAGGGGGTACTATGGCTACACCTTC. It codes for CASSFSRGYYGYTF.

This rearrangement joins TRBV27 to TRBJ1-5; tentative D call: TRBD1 (6 bases). CDR3 length equals 14 residues. With 1 base removed from V and 5 bases from J, the gap between germline ends came to 9 bases. From germline, CDR1 is MNHEY and CDR2 SMNVEV (reference sequence). In DNA form, the CDR3 reads TGTGCCAGCAGTTTATATCAGGGGCATCAGCCCCAGCATTTT. This gives the protein CASSLYQGHQPQHF.

The rearrangement links TRBV19 to TRBJ2-7; 12 positions match TRBD2. Germline loops: CDR1 LNHDA, CDR2 SQIVND (reference sequence). J was trimmed by 7 bases and V by 7 bases; bases with no gene match: 2. The CDR3 totals 12 residues. The CDR3 spells CASTGTSGEQYF. The CDR3 nucleotides read TGTGCCAGTACGGGGACTAGCGGGGAGCAGTACTTC.

The J gene is TRBJ2-7, the V gene TRBV19, with a possible D match to TRBD2 (5 bases). The germline gives CDR1 LNHDA, CDR2 SQIVND (reference sequence). Trimming cost V 8 bases and J 1 base, with 15 bases left between them. The length of the CDR3 is 14 residues. DNA of the CDR3: TGTGCCAGTTCAACTAGTATTGGTTCCTACGAGCAGTACTTC. Its translation: CASSTSIGSYEQYF. The entire variable domain, with the rest obtained from reference TRBV19 and TRBJ2-7, is as follows: DGGITQSPKYLFRKEGQNVTLSCEQNLNHDAMYWYRQDPGQGLRLIYYSQIVNDFQKGDIAEGYSVSREKKESFPLTVTSAQKNPTAFYLCASSTSIGSYEQYFGPGTRLTVT.

The V and J genes are TRBV29-1 and TRBJ1-3; D might be TRBD1 (6 bases). The CDR3 is 14 residues long. The germline gives CDR1 SQVTM, CDR2 ANQGSEA. V was shortened by 7 bases and J by 0 bases, with 13 bases between the two germline ends. The DNA of the CDR3 is TGCAGCGCCCGGACAGAAAGCTCTGGAAACACCATATATTTT. Its protein is CSARTESSGNTIYF. Full variable domain (remainder filled in from reference TRBV29-1 and TRBJ1-3): SAVISQKPSRDICQRGTSLTIQCQVDSQVTMMFWYRQQPGQSLTLIATANQGSEATYESGFVIDKFPISRPNLTFSTLTVSNMSPEDSSIYLCSARTESSGNTIYFGEGSWLTVV.

In regard to this clone: At the DNA level, this CDR3 is encoded by other sequences in the same sample as well. The V call is TRBV30, the J call TRBJ1-4; D gene unclear. CDR3 length: 12 residues. Deletions cut 0 bases from V and 7 bases from J, with 6 bases between. Germline values: CDR1 GTSNPN, CDR2 SVGIG (reference sequence). Written as DNA, the CDR3 is TGTGCCTGGAGTGTACTCCGTGAAAAACTGTTTTTT. This encodes CAWSVLREKLFF. The complete variable domain, with remaining parts taken from reference TRBV30 and TRBJ1-4, reads SQTIHQWPATLVQPVGSPLSLECTVEGTSNPNLYWYRQAAGRGLQLLFYSVGIGQISSEVPQNLSASRPQDRQFILSSKKLLLSDSGFYLCAWSVLREKLFFGSGTQLSVL.

V gene TRBV11-1 combines with J gene TRBJ2-7, with 9 positions matching TRBD2. CDR1 and CDR2 from the germline V gene are SGHAT and FQDESV (reference sequence). This CDR3 is built from 15 residues. J gave up 1 base and V 5 bases, and 6 bases lay outside the gene matches. The CDR3 nucleotides are TGTGCCAGCAGCCAGACTAGCGGAGGATCCTACGAGCAGTACTTC. It translates to CASSQTSGGSYEQYF.

CDR3 protein: CASSMSKKTEAFF. Written as DNA, the CDR3 is TGTGCCAGTAGTATGAGTAAAAAGACTGAAGCTTTCTTT. The chain employs TRBV19 and TRBJ1-1; D call uncertain. The CDR3 consists of 13 residues. The germline CDR1 and CDR2 sequences are LNHDA and SQIVND (reference sequence). The germline V and J ends were trimmed by 3 bases and 5 bases, with 10 bases remaining between them.

In its sample, this clone was seen once. The chain uses TRBV5-4 and TRBJ2-7, with 8 bases fitting TRBD2. This CDR3 region has 16 residues. The trim removed 2 bases at V and 2 bases at J, leaving 9 bases unmatched. Germline-derived CDR1 and CDR2 are SGHNT and YYREEE (reference sequence). The CDR3 sequence is CASSFMRSGGAYEQYF. The DNA of the CDR3 is TGTGCCAGCAGCTTCATGAGAAGCGGGGGTGCCTACGAGCAGTACTTC.

The CDR3 DNA reads as TGCGCCAGCAGCCTCGACAGGGACGGGGCCGGGGAGCTGTTTTTT. Its translation is CASSLDRDGAGELFF. The rearrangement links TRBV5-1 to TRBJ2-2; 7 bases align to TRBD1. The CDR3 is 15 residues long. The germline gives CDR1 SGHRS, CDR2 YFSETQ. The trim removed 4 bases at V and 6 bases at J, leaving 9 bases unmatched. The full variable domain, its missing parts supplied by reference TRBV5-1 and TRBJ2-2, is KAGVTQTPRYLIKTRGQQVTLSCSPISGHRSVSWYQQTPGQGLQFLFEYFSETQRNKGNFPGRFSGRQFSNSRSEMNVSTLELGDSALYLCASSLDRDGAGELFFGEGSRLTVL.

The gene calls are TRBV18 and TRBJ1-5; maybe TRBD1 (6 bases). The CDR3 has 15 amino acids. Germline assignment: CDR1 KGHSH and CDR2 LQKENI. V lost 4 bases, J lost 5 bases, and 15 bases lay in between. In nucleotides, the CDR3 is TGTGCCAGCTCACTCGCAGGGGCCGCGGATCAGCCCCAGCATTTT. Residues: CASSLAGAADQPQHF.

J is TRBJ2-5 and V is TRBV5-1; 8 bases agree with TRBD2. V trimming: 1 base; J trimming: 5 bases; junction bases outside the gene matches: 7. The CDR3 loop spans 15 amino acids. Germline V gene sequence: CDR1 SGHRS, CDR2 YFSETQ. This CDR3 reads CASSLSGRAEETQYF. CDR3 nucleotides: TGCGCCAGCAGCTTGTCCGGGAGGGCCGAGGAGACCCAGTACTTC.

V and J are TRBV6-5 and TRBJ2-7, with 8 bases aligning to TRBD1. Germline loops: CDR1 MNHEY, CDR2 SVGAGI. The CDR3 has 14 residues. V lost 5 bases, J lost 6 bases, and 9 bases stayed unmatched. The CDR3 DNA follows: TGTGCCAGCAGTAACCCGCAGGGGGCGGGCGAGCAGTACTTC. Encoded protein: CASSNPQGAGEQYF.

There are a few counts of this clone. This sequence joins TRBV6-4 and TRBJ2-2, with D uncertain. V lost 0 bases and J 3 bases, leaving 2 bases between the germline ends. This CDR3 is built from 13 residues. Germline loops: CDR1 MRHNA, CDR2 SNTAGT. The CDR3 DNA follows: TGTGCCAGCAGTGACTCCGACACCGGGGAGCTGTTTTTT. This sequence encodes CASSDSDTGELFF.